Reported below is one TCR beta chain. A second roughly 6 to 11 cycle PCR used barcoded and J-beta primers. One entry per CDR3 protein results from TCRdb running MiXCR on the 5' RACE reads. The data hold 650,000 to 1,000,000 distinct CDR3 sequences, with roughly 34% observed a single time. The junction had 12 bases not matched to a gene; V was cut back by 6 bases and J by 5 bases. CDR1 and CDR2 (germline): MNHEY, SVGEGT. This CDR3 contains 15 residues. These data are taken from a study of blood T cells in healthy people across ages. RNA extraction gave at least 5 micrograms of total RNA per sample. The origin of this receptor is a man younger than 35 in good health. The rearrangement joins TRBV6-2 or TRBV6-3 to TRBJ2-5; 7 bases match TRBD2. What was sequenced was blood. The CDR3 sequence: CASRKIKGLSETQYF. In DNA, the CDR3 is TGTGCCAGCAGGAAGATAAAGGGACTATCGGAGACCCAGTACTTC.